This is a list of T cell receptor beta chains from one sample in a study of shared clonotypes between healthy human individuals. Assay: immunoSEQ multiplex PCR; the TCRdb copy retains only in-frame clones and omits some. The repertoire consists of about 1 million clones, with about 75% occurring once and the leading ten covering about 1.5%. The sample was memory CD4+ T cells sorted from blood. Receptors originate from a man aged 18 to 30 in good health. Each CDR3 is given without its conserved first and last residue.

V gene | CDR3 protein
TRBV9 | ASSPAGGANTGELF
TRBV27 | ASSLAGANTGELF
TRBV29-1 | SGGEGGTYEQY
TRBV7-2 | ASSQARRSTLH
TRBV5-1 | ASSSAPGQGTEQY
TRBV5-1 | ASSLDTETQY
TRBV10-1 | ASSESPSGSGTQY
TRBV18 | ASSPGAGYSGANVLT
TRBV30 | AWRPRPRTGGYT
TRBV29-1 | SVTGTGGSGYT
TRBV2 | ASSGPGTRENIQY
TRBV19 | ASSDTAAYEQY